Detailed here is one T cell receptor (beta chain). CDR3 length: 13 residues. In germline, CDR1 is SGHRS, CDR2 YFSETQ. V lost 3 bases, J lost 1 base, and 7 bases lay in between. This sample is drawn from a study of T cell responses to AZD1222 COVID-19 vaccine. This table comes from immunoSEQ multiplex PCR, and its TCRdb copy is limited to in-frame clones, with some not included. The sample yields under 200,000 clones, around 89% seen once. The sequencing here drew on peripheral blood, taken 28 days after the second AZD1222 dose. The TCR originated in an adult who received the AZD1222 COVID-19 vaccine. V usage is TRBV5-1 and J usage is TRBJ2-5; no reliable D call. CDR3 coding DNA: TGCGCCAGCAGCTCGGCCCCCCAAGAGACCCAGTACTTC. This encodes CASSSAPQETQYF.